These 15 T cell receptor beta chains were all obtained from the same sample, sequenced in a study of T-cell memory formation after mild COVID-19. TCRdb re-derived calls from the 5' RACE reads in MiXCR, one entry per CDR3 protein. The table shows approximately 390,000 distinct CDR3 sequences, with more than 15% occurring only once. Sequenced sample: PBMCs or a T cell subset sorted from them (not recorded which). The source of these receptors is a man aged 18 to 35 who had mild COVID-19 (a few samples of this study predate the infection). Cell type and time point are not known.

This clonotype turned up a few times. This chain joins TRBV18 and TRBJ2-7; TRBD2 matches at 9 bases. Germline V gene lookup returns CDR1 KGHSH and CDR2 LQKENI. This CDR3 has 16 residues. V was clipped by 2 bases and J by 0 bases; unmatched bases: 5. Here the CDR3 DNA reads TGTGCCAGCTCACCAGTCGCGGGGGGGAACTCCTACGAGCAGTACTTC. This translates into CASSPVAGGNSYEQYF.

The chain employs TRBV9 and TRBJ2-2, with 8 bases that match TRBD1. The germline V gene has CDR1 SGDLS and CDR2 YYNGEE. This CDR3 has 13 residues. V lost 7 bases, J lost 8 bases, and 7 bases stayed unmatched. The DNA for the CDR3 is TGTGCCAGCCGACAGGGGATCCCTGGGGAGCTGTTTTTT. Amino acids: CASRQGIPGELFF.

This clonotype has a handful of counts. The J gene is TRBJ2-3, the V gene TRBV4-1; TRBD1 might be the D (5 bases). The CDR3 extends over 15 amino acids. Germline CDR1 reads MGHRA; CDR2 reads YSYEKL. V lost 5 bases and J 3 bases, leaving 15 bases between the germline ends. The CDR3 nucleotides are TGCGCCAGCAGCAAGCTAGACAGATTAACAGATACGCAGTATTTT. Translated, it gives CASSKLDRLTDTQYF.

The chain couples TRBV11-2 to TRBJ2-3; possible D gene TRBD1, 6 bases. The CDR3 covers 17 residues. V lost 4 bases and J lost 0, with 17 bases in between. The germline V gene has CDR1 SGHAT and CDR2 FQNNGV. CDR3 residues: CASSSGVYISSTDTQYF. In DNA, the CDR3 is TGTGCCAGCAGCTCAGGGGTTTACATATCTAGCACAGATACGCAGTATTTT.

The chain couples TRBV12-3 or TRBV12-4 to TRBJ1-1; no clear D. Trimming left V 6 bases short and J 0 bases short, with 8 bases between. The CDR3 totals 13 residues. CDR3 residues: CASRSRMNTEAFF. As DNA, the CDR3 is TGTGCCAGCAGGAGCAGGATGAACACTGAAGCTTTCTTT.

The DNA for the CDR3 is TGCAGTGCTAGTGCAACAGGGCACTCTGGGGCCAACGTCCTGACTTTC. Protein product: CSASATGHSGANVLTF. The chain recombines TRBV20-1 with TRBJ2-6; D is perhaps TRBD1 (6 bases). The germline gives CDR1 DFQATT, CDR2 SNEGSKA (reference sequence). V was trimmed by 3 bases and J by 0 bases, leaving 12 bases between them. The CDR3 sequence is 16 residues long.

This clonotype was counted only a few times. The CDR3 nucleotides read TGTGCCAGCACCCTACTAGCGGGGTCCTACGAGCAGTACTTC. Translated, it gives CASTLLAGSYEQYF. The chain uses TRBV6-2 or TRBV6-3 and TRBJ2-7; TRBD2 agrees at 10 bases. CDR1 is MNHEY and CDR2 is SVGEGT in the germline V gene. This CDR3 is built from 14 residues. The V segment lost 7 bases and the J segment 1 base; nucleotides outside the gene matches: 4.

The V and J genes are TRBV4-3 and TRBJ1-2; D unresolved. Looked up from germline, CDR1 is LGHNA and CDR2 is YSLEER. V lost 4 bases and J 7 bases, leaving 13 bases between the germline ends. The CDR3 is 13 amino acids. The DNA of the CDR3 is TGCGCCAGCAGCCTAGGAAATCTCCGTGGCTACACCTTC. Its translation: CASSLGNLRGYTF.

The chain recombines TRBV11-2 with TRBJ2-3; 13 bases agree with TRBD2. Germline assignment: CDR1 SGHAT and CDR2 FQNNGV. This CDR3 contains 15 residues. Trimming took 5 bases from V and 6 from J; bases not matched to a gene: 5. CDR3 region: CASSTGLAGWDTQYF. CDR3 coding DNA: TGTGCCAGCAGCACGGGACTAGCGGGGTGGGATACGCAGTATTTT.

V and J are TRBV7-8 and TRBJ1-1, with D possibly TRBD1 on 6 matching bases. This CDR3 has 15 residues. Trimming stripped 5 bases from V and 1 base from J, with 14 bases between. Germline CDR1 reads SGHVS; CDR2 reads FQNEAQ. The CDR3 protein is CASSRSRGRNTEAFF. CDR3 bases: TGTGCCAGCAGCCGGAGCAGGGGTCGGAACACTGAAGCTTTCTTT. Filled out from reference TRBV7-8 and TRBJ1-1, the complete variable domain reads GAGVSQSPRYKVAKRGQDVALRCDPISGHVSLFWYQQALGQGPEFLTYFQNEAQLDKSGLPSDRFFAERPEGSVSTLKIQRTQQEDSAVYLCASSRSRGRNTEAFFGQGTRLTVV.

V gene TRBV20-1 combines with J gene TRBJ2-3, with a weak D call TRBD2 (5 bases). In germline, CDR1 is DFQATT, CDR2 SNEGSKA (reference sequence). V shed 6 bases and J shed 4 bases, with 17 bases lying between them. The CDR3 covers 14 residues. CDR3 sequence (DNA): TGCAGTGCCTACGCGGGCCTCGGGGCAGATACGCAGTATTTT. Encoded protein: CSAYAGLGADTQYF.

This clonotype has only a few counts. V and J are TRBV12-3 or TRBV12-4 and TRBJ2-3; 7 bases align to TRBD1. The length of the CDR3 is 15 residues. V shed 6 bases and J 1 base; nucleotides not matched to a gene: 7. The DNA of the CDR3 is TGTGCCAGCAGGCCAACAGGGGCCCGCACAGATACGCAGTATTTT. This translates into CASRPTGARTDTQYF.

The CDR3 is CASSPRPGEQYV. CDR3 nucleotide sequence: TGTGCCAGCAGTCCCAGACCCGGAGAGCAGTACGTC. The gene calls are TRBV28 and TRBJ2-7; D remains unclear. CDR3 length equals 12 residues. V lost 5 bases and J 7 bases, leaving 12 bases between the germline ends. The germline V gene encodes CDR1 MDHEN and CDR2 SYDVKM.

This clonotype occurred a few times. This chain links TRBV7-2 with TRBJ1-2; no firm D call. The V gene's germline CDR1 is SGHTA and CDR2 FQGNSA. V lost 6 bases to trimming and J lost 8 bases, with 25 bases between them. This CDR3 is built from 16 residues. The CDR3 here is CASRPPLVDLGGGYTF. CDR3 coding DNA: TGTGCCAGCAGACCCCCCCTGGTCGATCTCGGCGGGGGCTACACCTTC.

V and J are TRBV3-2 and TRBJ2-7; whether TRBD1, the table's D call, matches the DNA was not checked. TRBV3-2 is recorded as a pseudogene. CDR3 size: 12 residues. The CDR3 DNA follows: TGTGCCAGCAGCCCGCCCCCAAACGAGCAGTACGTC. This gives the protein CASSPPPNEQYV.